The clone carrying this T cell receptor (beta chain) was seen only a few times. The data originate from a study of blood T cell repertoires in COVID-19. Study information: T cells, B-cell-depleted T cells, or PBMCs provided the cDNA or gDNA that served as material.

Produced via immunoSEQ multiplex PCR; TCRdb's table is partial and in-frame only. The sample comprises 150,000 to 200,000 clones, roughly 80% of which are singletons, and around 8.1% rests with the top ten. The CDR3 is made up of 17 amino acids. The source material was peripheral blood. The rearrangement joins TRBV21-1 to TRBJ2-7; the table's D call, TRBD2, was not checked against the DNA. TRBV21-1 is tagged as a pseudogene. The clonotype comes from a man aged 60-69 years with acute or convalescent COVID-19. The CDR3 nucleotides read TGTGCCAGCAGCGAAGGACTAGCGTCGAAAGGGGCCTACGAGCAGTACTTC. Translated: CASSEGLASKGAYEQYF.